This T cell receptor beta chain originates from a study of blood T cell repertoires in COVID-19. Study at large: Collection of acute and convalescent COVID-19 samples took place in the United States, Italy and Spain.

Under the authors' procedure: From reference gene primer amplification, estimates of nucleated cell counts were derived. Profiling relied on immunoSEQ multiplex PCR, and the TCRdb table lists in-frame clones only, not all of them. That table furnishes V, J and clone size, whereas the DNA furnished D and trimming. The data hold about 300,000 clones, with roughly 90% observed a single time. Germline V lookup: CDR1 LNHNV, CDR2 YYDKDF (reference sequence). The trim removed 3 bases at V and 4 bases at J, leaving 14 bases unmatched. The CDR3 is 17 residues long. The material sequenced was peripheral blood. The sequence came from a man in his late teens or twenties who had recovered from COVID-19. The gene calls are TRBV15 and TRBJ1-1, with TRBD1 matching 7 bases. As DNA, the CDR3 is TGTGCCACCAGCAGGGCCGGCGACAGGGTCCCGGGCACTGAAGCTTTCTTT. Its translation is CATSRAGDRVPGTEAFF. Complete variable domain (other parts from reference TRBV15 and TRBJ1-1): DAMVIQNPRYQVTQFGKPVTLSCSQTLNHNVMYWYQQKSSQAPKLLFHYYDKDFNNEADTPDNFQSRRPNTSFCFLDIRSPGLGDTAMYLCATSRAGDRVPGTEAFFGQGTRLTVV.